This paragraph reports one TCR beta chain. Its cognate antigen has yet to be identified. It has no much larger one-base neighbor in the sample; base qualities were not kept. Trimming removed 2 bases from V and 5 bases from J, leaving 13 bases between the germline ends. The germline V gene (reference sequence) gives CDR1 as SGHNT and CDR2 as YYREEE. From the cysteine through the phenylalanine, the CDR3 covers 14 amino acids. Only the CDR3 DNA stays, 42 bases, in frame from base 1. TCRbeta CDR3 regions were amplified from genomic DNA using the immunoSEQ Assay, a bias-controlled multiplex PCR. Per the original workflow: The number of nucleated cells in each sample was estimated from the amplification of reference gene primers within the assay. To quantify the absolute abundance of each unique TCRbeta CDR3 rearrangement, sequence reads were collapsed and filtered. For each sample, productive Simpson clonality was calculated as the square root of Simpson's diversity index across productive rearrangements. TCRdb carries this immuneACCESS record with in-frame sequences only. Its versions omit some clonotypes, under half of them owing to an unresolved V gene in the studies checked, with the rest unexplained. V and J calls and clone size follow that table, whereas D and trimming were derived from the DNA. Here the sample has around 56,000 clones; about 89% occur a single time. The ten most abundant clones make up 15% to 25% of the sample.

The data stem from a study of blood T cell repertoires in COVID-19 (dated by TCRdb to the early 2020s). Context from the whole study: Samples from collaborators originated in the United States, Italy and Spain and spanned both the acute and convalescent phases of COVID-19. The material from the prospective study consisted of cDNA or gDNA derived from T cells, B-cell-depleted T cells, or PBMCs. Subjects who had been exposed to COVID-19, were actively infected with it, or had recovered from it provided the deeply sampled blood TCRbeta repertoires that made up the dataset. The repertoires were made available in a free public database intended to serve as a resource for research on the immune response to SARS-CoV-2. The samples were drawn from two sources: the first 160 participants of the ongoing ImmuneRACE study, and 1,000 to 1,500 subjects contributed by 6 global collaborators. Sample metadata almost always included a de-identified subject ID, COVID-19 status, age in years and sex. Where available, HLA class I and class II types were taken from metadata supplied by the sample provider and were not determined by assay-based typing.

Study-level results and caveats: The amount of clinical and demographic metadata varied by source and participant and was provided uncurated.

The collaborating institutions used their own protocols to collect whole blood in K2EDTA tubes. For TCRbeta analysis, collaborators shipped samples in one of three forms: frozen whole blood, isolated PBMCs, or DNA extracted from either of those sample types. The sequenced material came from peripheral blood. The clonotype originates from a human donor in a cohort sampled during active COVID-19. The chain is encoded by TRBV5-4 joined to TRBJ2-5; TRBD1 is possibly the D segment (7 matching bases). The CDR3 sequence is CASSFKGAGETQYF. The nucleotide sequence is TGTGCCAGCAGCTTTAAGGGGGCGGGGGAGACCCAGTACTTC.